The entry below gives a single T cell receptor (beta chain) sequence along with its context. The source of the sample is a study of blood T cell repertoires in COVID-19. The CDR3 is made up of 15 amino acids. The germline V gene encodes CDR1 LGHDT and CDR2 YNNKEL (reference sequence). The V gene end was trimmed by 3 bases and the J gene end by 5 bases; junction bases not matched to a gene: 3. Sequencing was performed with immunoSEQ multiplex PCR; in TCRdb, only in-frame clones are kept and a portion is missing. The repertoire holds approximately 140,000 clones, with 88% as singletons. The rearrangement joins TRBV3-1 (or the pseudogene TRBV3-2) to TRBJ2-1, with 11 nucleotides matching TRBD2. Sequenced input: peripheral blood. This sequence originates from a man aged 55 to 70 with active or convalescent COVID-19. CDR3 nucleotide sequence: TGTGCCAGCAGCCAGGGGACTAGCGGCAACAATGAGCAGTTCTTC. As protein: CASSQGTSGNNEQFF.